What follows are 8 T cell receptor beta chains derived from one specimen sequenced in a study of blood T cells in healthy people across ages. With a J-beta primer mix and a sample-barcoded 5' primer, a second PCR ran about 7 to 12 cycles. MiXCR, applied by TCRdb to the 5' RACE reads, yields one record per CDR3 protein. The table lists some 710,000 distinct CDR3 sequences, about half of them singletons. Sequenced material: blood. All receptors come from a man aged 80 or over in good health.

The CDR3 DNA reads TGTGCCAGCAGCTTAGTCCGGGAGGGCCGAGAGACCCAGTACTTC. It translates to CASSLVREGRETQYF. This rearrangement joins TRBV7-9 to TRBJ2-5; 8 bases agree with TRBD2. V was pared by 1 base and J by 4 bases, with 5 bases of the junction left unmatched. The CDR3 has 15 residues. Germline CDR1 is SEHNR and CDR2 is FQNEAQ (reference sequence). The whole variable domain, filled in from reference TRBV7-9 and TRBJ2-5, reads DTGVSQNPRHKITKRGQNVTFRCDPISEHNRLYWYRQTLGQGPEFLTYFQNEAQLEKSRLLSDRFSAERPKGSFSTLEIQRTEQGDSAMYLCASSLVREGRETQYFGPGTRLLVL.

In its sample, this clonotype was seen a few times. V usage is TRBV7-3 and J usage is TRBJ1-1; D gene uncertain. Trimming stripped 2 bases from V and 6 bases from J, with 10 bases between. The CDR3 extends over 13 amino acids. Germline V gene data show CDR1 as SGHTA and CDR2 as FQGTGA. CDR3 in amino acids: CASSLWSAAEAFF. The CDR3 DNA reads TGTGCCAGCAGCTTATGGTCAGCCGCTGAAGCTTTCTTT.

CDR3 nucleotides: TGCAGTGCCGGAGGGACTACCGGAGATACGCAGTATTTT. Amino acids: CSAGGTTGDTQYF. J is TRBJ2-3 and V is TRBV20-1; TRBD2 aligns across 7 bases. Germline V lookup: CDR1 DFQATT, CDR2 SNEGSKA (reference sequence). Trimming took 6 bases from V and 5 from J; bases not matched to a gene: 8. CDR3 length: 13 amino acids.

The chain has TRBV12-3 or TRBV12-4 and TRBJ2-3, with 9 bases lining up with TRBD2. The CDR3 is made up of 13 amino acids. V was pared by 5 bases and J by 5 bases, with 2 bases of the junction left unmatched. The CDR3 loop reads CASSILAGDTQYF. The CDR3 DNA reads TGTGCCAGCAGTATACTAGCGGGAGATACGCAGTATTTT.

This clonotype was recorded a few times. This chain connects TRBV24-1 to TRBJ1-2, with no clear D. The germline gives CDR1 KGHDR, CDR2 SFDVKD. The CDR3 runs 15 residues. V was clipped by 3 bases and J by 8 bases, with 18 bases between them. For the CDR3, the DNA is TGTGCCACCAGTGATGGTGGGTTGGAAGTGCGGGGCTACACCTTC. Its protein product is CATSDGGLEVRGYTF.

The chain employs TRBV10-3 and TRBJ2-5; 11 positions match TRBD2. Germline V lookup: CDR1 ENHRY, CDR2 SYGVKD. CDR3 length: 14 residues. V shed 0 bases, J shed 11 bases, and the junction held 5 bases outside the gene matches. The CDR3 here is CAISESISGGAQYF. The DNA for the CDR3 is TGTGCCATCAGTGAGTCGATTAGCGGGGGGGCGCAGTACTTC.

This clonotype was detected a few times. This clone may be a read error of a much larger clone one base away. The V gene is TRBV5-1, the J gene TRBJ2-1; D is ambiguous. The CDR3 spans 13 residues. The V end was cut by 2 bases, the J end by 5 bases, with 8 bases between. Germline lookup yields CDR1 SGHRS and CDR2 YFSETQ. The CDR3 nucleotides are TGCGCCAGCAGCTTTAACCCTGACAATGAGCAGTTCTTC. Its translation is CASSFNPDNEQFF.

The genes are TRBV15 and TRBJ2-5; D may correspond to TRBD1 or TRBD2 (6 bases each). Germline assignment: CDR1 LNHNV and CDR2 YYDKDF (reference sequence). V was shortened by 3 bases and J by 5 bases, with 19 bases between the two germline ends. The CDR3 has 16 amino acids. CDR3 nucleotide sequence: TGTGCCACCAGCAGCAGGAGTAGGGGGAGGATGGAGACCCAGTACTTC. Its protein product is CATSSRSRGRMETQYF. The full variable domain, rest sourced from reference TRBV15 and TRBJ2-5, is DAMVIQNPRYQVTQFGKPVTLSCSQTLNHNVMYWYQQKSSQAPKLLFHYYDKDFNNEADTPDNFQSRRPNTSFCFLDIRSPGLGDTAMYLCATSSRSRGRMETQYFGPGTRLLVL.